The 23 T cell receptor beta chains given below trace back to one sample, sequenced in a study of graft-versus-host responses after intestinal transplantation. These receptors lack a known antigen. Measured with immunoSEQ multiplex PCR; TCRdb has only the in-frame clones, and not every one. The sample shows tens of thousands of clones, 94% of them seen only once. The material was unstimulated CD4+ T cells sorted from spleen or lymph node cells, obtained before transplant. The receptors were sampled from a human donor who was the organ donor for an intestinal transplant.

DNA for the CDR3: TGCGCCAGCAGCCTGAGGGGACAGGAATTCAATGAGCAGTTCTTC. The encoded protein is CASSLRGQEFNEQFF. The V gene is TRBV5-1, the J gene TRBJ2-1; the match to TRBD1 covers 8 bases. This CDR3 comprises 15 residues. V dropped 4 bases and J dropped 6; count of bases not matched to a gene: 9. Germline V gene lookup returns CDR1 SGHRS and CDR2 YFSETQ.

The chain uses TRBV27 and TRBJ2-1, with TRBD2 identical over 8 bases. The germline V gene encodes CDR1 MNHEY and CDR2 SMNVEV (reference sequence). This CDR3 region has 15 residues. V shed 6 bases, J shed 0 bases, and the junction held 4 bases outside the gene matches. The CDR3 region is CASSRAGVSYNEQFF. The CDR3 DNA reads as TGTGCCAGCAGCCGAGCGGGGGTCTCCTACAATGAGCAGTTCTTC.

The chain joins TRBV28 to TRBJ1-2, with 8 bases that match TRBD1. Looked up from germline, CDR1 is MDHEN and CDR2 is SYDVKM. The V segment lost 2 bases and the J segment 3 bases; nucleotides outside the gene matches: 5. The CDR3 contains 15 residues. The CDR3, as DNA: TGTGCCAGCAGTTTACCCACAGGGGGGGACTATGGCTACACCTTC. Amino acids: CASSLPTGGDYGYTF.

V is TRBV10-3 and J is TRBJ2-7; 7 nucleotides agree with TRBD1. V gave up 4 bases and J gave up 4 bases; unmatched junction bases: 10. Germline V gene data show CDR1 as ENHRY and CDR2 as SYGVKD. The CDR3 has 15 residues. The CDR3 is CAISGSRDRAYEQYF. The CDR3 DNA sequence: TGTGCCATCAGTGGTTCTCGAGACAGGGCTTACGAGCAGTACTTC.

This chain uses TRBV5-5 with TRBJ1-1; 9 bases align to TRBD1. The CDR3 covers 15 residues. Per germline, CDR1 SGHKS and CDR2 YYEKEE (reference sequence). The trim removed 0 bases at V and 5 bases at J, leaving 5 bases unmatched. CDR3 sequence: CASSLAPDRGTEAFF. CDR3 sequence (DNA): TGTGCCAGCAGCTTGGCCCCGGACAGGGGTACTGAAGCTTTCTTT.

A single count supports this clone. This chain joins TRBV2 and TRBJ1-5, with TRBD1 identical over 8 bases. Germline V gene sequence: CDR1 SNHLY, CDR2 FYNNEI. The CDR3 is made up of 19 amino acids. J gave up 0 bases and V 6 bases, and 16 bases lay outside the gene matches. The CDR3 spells CASRAPPTGVLNSNQPQHF. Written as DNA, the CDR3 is TGTGCCAGCAGGGCCCCCCCGACAGGGGTTTTAAATAGCAATCAGCCCCAGCATTTT.

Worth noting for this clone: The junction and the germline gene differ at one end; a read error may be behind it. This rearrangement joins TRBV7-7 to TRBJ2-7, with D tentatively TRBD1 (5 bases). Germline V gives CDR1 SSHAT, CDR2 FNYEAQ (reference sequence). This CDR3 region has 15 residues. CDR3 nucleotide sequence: TGTGCTAGCAGCCCATTTAGGGGCCAGACCTACGAGCAGTACTTC. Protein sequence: CASSPFRGQTYEQYF.

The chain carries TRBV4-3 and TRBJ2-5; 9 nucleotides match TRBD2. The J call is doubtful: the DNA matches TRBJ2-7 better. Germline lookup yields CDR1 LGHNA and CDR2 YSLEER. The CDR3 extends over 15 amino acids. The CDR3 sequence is CASSQERGGAYEQYF. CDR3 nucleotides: TGCGCCAGCAGCCAAGAGCGGGGGGGGGCCTACGAGCAGTACTTC.

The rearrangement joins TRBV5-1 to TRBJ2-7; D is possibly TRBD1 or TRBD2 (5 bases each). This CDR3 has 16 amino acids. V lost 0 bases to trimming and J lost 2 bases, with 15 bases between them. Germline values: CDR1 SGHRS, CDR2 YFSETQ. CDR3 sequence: CASSLEFGQGAYEQYF. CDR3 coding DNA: TGCGCCAGCAGCTTGGAGTTTGGTCAGGGAGCCTACGAGCAGTACTTC. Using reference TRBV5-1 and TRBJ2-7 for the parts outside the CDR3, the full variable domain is KAGVTQTPRYLIKTRGQQVTLSCSPISGHRSVSWYQQTPGQGLQFLFEYFSETQRNKGNFPGRFSGRQFSNSRSEMNVSTLELGDSALYLCASSLEFGQGAYEQYFGPGTRLTVT.

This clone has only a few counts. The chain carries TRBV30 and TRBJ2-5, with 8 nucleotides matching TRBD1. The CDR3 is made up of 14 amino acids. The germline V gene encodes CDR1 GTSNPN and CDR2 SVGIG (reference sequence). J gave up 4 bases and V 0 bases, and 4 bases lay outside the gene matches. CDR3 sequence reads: CAWSVQGAGETQYF. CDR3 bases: TGTGCCTGGAGTGTCCAGGGGGCAGGAGAGACCCAGTACTTC. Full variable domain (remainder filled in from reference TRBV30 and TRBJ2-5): SQTIHQWPATLVQPVGSPLSLECTVEGTSNPNLYWYRQAAGRGLQLLFYSVGIGQISSEVPQNLSASRPQDRQFILSSKKLLLSDSGFYLCAWSVQGAGETQYFGPGTRLLVL.

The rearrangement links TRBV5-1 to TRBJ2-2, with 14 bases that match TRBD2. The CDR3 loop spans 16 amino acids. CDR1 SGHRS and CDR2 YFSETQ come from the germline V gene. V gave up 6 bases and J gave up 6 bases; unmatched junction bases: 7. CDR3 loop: CASTGLTSGGAGELFF. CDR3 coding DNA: TGCGCCAGCACCGGTCTGACTAGCGGGGGGGCCGGGGAGCTGTTTTTT.

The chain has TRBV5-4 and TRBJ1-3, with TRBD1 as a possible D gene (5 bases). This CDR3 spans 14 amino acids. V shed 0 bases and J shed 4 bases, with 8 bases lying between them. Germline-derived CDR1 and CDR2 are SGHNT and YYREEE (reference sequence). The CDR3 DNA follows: TGTGCCAGCAGCTTGGCAGGGCTGGGAAACACCATATATTTT. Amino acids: CASSLAGLGNTIYF.

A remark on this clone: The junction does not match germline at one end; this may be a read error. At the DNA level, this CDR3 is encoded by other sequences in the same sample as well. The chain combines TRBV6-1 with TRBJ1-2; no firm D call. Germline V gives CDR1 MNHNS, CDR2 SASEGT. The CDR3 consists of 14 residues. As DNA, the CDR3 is TGTGCCAGTAGTGAAATTCTATGGGGTTATGGCTACACCTTC. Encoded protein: CASSEILWGYGYTF.

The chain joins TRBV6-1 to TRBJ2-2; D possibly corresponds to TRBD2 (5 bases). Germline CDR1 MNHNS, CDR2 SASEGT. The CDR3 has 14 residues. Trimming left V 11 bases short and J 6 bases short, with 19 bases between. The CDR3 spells CASRGVGVAGELFF. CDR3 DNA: TGTGCCTCACGTGGGGTCGGGGTGGCCGGGGAGCTGTTTTTT.

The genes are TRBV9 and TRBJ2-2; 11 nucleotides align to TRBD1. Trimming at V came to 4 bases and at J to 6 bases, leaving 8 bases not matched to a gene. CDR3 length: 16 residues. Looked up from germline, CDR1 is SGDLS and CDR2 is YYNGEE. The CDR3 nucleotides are TGTGCCAGCAGCCCTTGGACAGGGGGCCCTCCCGGGGAGCTGTTTTTT. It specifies CASSPWTGGPPGELFF.

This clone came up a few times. The CDR3 is CASSPWESYNEQFF. Written as DNA, the CDR3 is TGTGCCAGCAGTCCATGGGAATCCTACAATGAGCAGTTCTTC. V gene TRBV5-6 combines with J gene TRBJ2-1; no reliable D call. CDR1 and CDR2 (germline): SGHDT, YYEEEE. V lost 5 bases and J lost 1, with 10 bases in between. This CDR3 is 14 amino acids long. The full variable domain, rest sourced from reference TRBV5-6 and TRBJ2-1, is DAGVTQSPTHLIKTRGQQVTLRCSPKSGHDTVSWYQQALGQGPQFIFQYYEEEERQRGNFPDRFSGHQFPNYSSELNVNALLLGDSALYLCASSPWESYNEQFFGPGTRLTVL.

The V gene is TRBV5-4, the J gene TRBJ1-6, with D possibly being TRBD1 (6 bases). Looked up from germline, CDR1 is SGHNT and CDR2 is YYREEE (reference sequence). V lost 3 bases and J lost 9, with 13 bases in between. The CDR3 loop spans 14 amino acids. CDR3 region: CASSSGTTSSPLHF. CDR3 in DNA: TGTGCCAGCAGCTCCGGGACAACGAGTTCACCCCTCCACTTT.

The CDR3 DNA reads as TGTGCCAGCAGCTTATTGGGTTTGTCCGCCGGGGAGCTGTTTTTT. As protein: CASSLLGLSAGELFF. The chain recombines TRBV11-1 with TRBJ2-2; no firm D call. Trimming took off 2 bases at V and 6 bases at J, with 13 bases between the two ends. CDR1 SGHAT and CDR2 FQDESV come from the germline V gene (reference sequence). The CDR3 extends over 15 amino acids.

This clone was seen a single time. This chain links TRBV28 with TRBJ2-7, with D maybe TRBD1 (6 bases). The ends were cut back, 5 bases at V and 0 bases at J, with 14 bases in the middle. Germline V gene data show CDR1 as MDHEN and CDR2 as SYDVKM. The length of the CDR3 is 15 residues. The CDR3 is CASSIAGASSYEQYF. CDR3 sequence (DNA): TGTGCCAGCAGTATAGCAGGGGCCAGCTCCTACGAGCAGTACTTC.

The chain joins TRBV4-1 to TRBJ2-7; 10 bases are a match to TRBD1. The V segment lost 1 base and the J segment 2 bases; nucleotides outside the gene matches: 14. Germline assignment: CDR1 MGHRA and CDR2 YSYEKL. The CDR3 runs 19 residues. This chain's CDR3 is CASSQVLGDRGYIPYEQYF. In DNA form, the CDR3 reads TGCGCCAGCAGCCAAGTCTTGGGGGACAGGGGTTACATCCCCTACGAGCAGTACTTC.

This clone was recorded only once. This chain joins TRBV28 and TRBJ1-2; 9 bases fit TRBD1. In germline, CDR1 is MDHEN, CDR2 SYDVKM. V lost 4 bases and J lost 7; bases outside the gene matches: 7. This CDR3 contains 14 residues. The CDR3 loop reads CASSYGTGLRGYTF. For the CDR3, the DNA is TGTGCCAGCAGTTATGGGACAGGGCTTCGTGGCTACACCTTC.

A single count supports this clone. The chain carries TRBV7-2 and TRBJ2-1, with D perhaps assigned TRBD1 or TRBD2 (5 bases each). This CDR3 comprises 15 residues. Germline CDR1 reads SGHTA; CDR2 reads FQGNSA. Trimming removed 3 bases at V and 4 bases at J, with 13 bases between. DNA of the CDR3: TGTGCCAGCAGCTTTGGGGGTTCTAATTACAATGAGCAGTTCTTC. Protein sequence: CASSFGGSNYNEQFF.

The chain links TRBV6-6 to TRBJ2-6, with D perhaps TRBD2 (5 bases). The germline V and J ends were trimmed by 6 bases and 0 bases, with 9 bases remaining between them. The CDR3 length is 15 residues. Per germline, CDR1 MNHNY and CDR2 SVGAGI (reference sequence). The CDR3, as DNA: TGTGCCAGCAGCTTAGGACTCTCTGGGGCCAACGTCCTGACTTTC. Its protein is CASSLGLSGANVLTF.